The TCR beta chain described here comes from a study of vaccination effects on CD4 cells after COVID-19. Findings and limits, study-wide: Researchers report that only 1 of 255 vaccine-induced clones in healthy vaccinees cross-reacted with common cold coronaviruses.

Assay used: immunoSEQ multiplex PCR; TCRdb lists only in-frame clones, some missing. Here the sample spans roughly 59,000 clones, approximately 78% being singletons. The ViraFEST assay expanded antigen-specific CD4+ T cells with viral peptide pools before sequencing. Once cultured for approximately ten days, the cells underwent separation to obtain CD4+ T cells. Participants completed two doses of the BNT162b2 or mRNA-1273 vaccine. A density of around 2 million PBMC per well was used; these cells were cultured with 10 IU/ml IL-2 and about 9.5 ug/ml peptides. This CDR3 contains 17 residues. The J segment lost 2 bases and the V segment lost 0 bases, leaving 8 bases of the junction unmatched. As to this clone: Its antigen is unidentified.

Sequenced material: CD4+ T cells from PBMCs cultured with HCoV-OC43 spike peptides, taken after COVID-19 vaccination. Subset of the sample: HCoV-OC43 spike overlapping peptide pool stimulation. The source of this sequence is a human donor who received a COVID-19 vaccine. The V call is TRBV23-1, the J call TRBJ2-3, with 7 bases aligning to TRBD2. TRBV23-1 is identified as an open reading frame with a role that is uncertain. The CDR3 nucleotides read TGCGCCAGCAGTCAATCGGGGGACTACCCCTTCACAGATACGCAGTATTTT. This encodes CASSQSGDYPFTDTQYF.